This is a list of T cell receptor beta chains from one sample in a study of blood T cell repertoires in COVID-19. Sequencing was performed with immunoSEQ multiplex PCR; in TCRdb, only in-frame clones are kept and a portion is missing. In the table there are approximately 290,000 clones, around 90% of which are singletons. The sequenced sample consisted of PBMCs or T cells enriched from blood (not recorded which). These receptors all come from a woman aged 30 to 39 who had recovered from COVID-19. CDR3s include the opening cysteine and the closing phenylalanine or tryptophan. D genes are given only for firm matches. Size is stated for part of the rows, as once, few or many counts, or as a class when the clone is expanded.

V	J	size	D	length	CDR3	DNA
TRBV18	TRBJ1-1	-	TRBD1	15	CASSPGQGISSEAFF	TGTGCCAGCTCCCCTGGACAGGGAATAAGCTCTGAAGCTTTCTTT
TRBV9	TRBJ1-1	-	-	12	CASNTGMTEAFF	TGTGCCAGCAATACAGGGATGACTGAAGCTTTCTTT
TRBV7-8	TRBJ2-1	-	-	14	CASSLGQGGNEQFF	TGTGCCAGCAGCTTAGGGCAGGGAGGCAATGAGCAGTTCTTC
TRBV4-1	TRBJ2-3	-	-	15	CASSNRLTGTDTQYF	TGCGCCAGCAGCAATCGATTGACGGGAACAGATACGCAGTATTTT
TRBV19	TRBJ1-5	-	-	13	CASSPQGNQPQHF	TGTGCCAGTAGTCCGCAGGGCAATCAGCCCCAGCATTTT
TRBV29-1	TRBJ2-1	-	TRBD2	14	CSVETSGIYNEQFF	TGCAGCGTTGAGACTAGCGGGATTTACAATGAGCAGTTCTTC
TRBV7-8	TRBJ2-2	-	TRBD2	12	CASSRGAGGLFF	TGTGCCAGCAGCAGGGGGGCGGGAGGGCTGTTTTTT
TRBV19	TRBJ2-2	-	TRBD1	17	CASTVKGTGFRPGELFF	TGTGCCAGTACCGTAAAAGGGACAGGGTTCCGGCCCGGGGAGCTGTTTTTT
TRBV29-1	TRBJ2-3	-	TRBD2	14	CSVGTSGMYDTQYF	TGCAGCGTTGGGACTAGCGGGATGTATGATACGCAGTATTTT
TRBV6-1	TRBJ2-1	-	-	15	CASSERTSLYNEQFF	TGTGCCAGCAGTGAACGGACATCCCTCTACAATGAGCAGTTCTTC
TRBV29-1	TRBJ2-1	-	-	14	CSVEGSSSYNEQFF	TGCAGCGTCGAGGGCTCTAGCTCCTACAATGAGCAGTTCTTC
TRBV13	TRBJ2-1	-	TRBD2	16	CASSLGGLAGHNEQFF	TGTGCCAGCAGCTTAGGGGGACTAGCGGGTCACAATGAGCAGTTCTTC
TRBV6-5	TRBJ2-7	-	-	14	CASSPDRADYEQYF	TGTGCCAGCAGTCCAGACAGAGCTGACTACGAGCAGTACTTC
TRBV6-5	TRBJ2-7	-	TRBD1	15	CASSKPRQGIYEQYF	TGTGCCAGCAGTAAGCCCAGACAGGGGATCTACGAGCAGTACTTC
TRBV9	TRBJ1-4	few	-	14	CASSADSTNEKLFF	TGTGCCAGCAGCGCGGACTCAACTAATGAAAAACTGTTTTTT
TRBV4-1	TRBJ1-5	-	-	15	CASSQVGGGGQPQHF	TGCGCCAGCAGCCAAGTTGGGGGAGGGGGTCAGCCCCAGCATTTT
TRBV5-1	TRBJ2-1	-	-	16	CASSSPQGPPSNEQFF	TGCGCCAGCAGCTCACCCCAGGGTCCCCCTTCTAATGAGCAGTTCTTC
TRBV6-4	TRBJ2-1	-	-	12	CASSDSGNEQFF	TGTGCCAGCAGTGATTCAGGGAATGAGCAGTTCTTC
TRBV5-8	TRBJ1-4	-	-	16	CASSRQEKATNEKLFF	TGTGCCAGCAGCCGACAGGAAAAAGCAACTAATGAAAAACTGTTTTTT
TRBV7-2	TRBJ2-1	-	-	16	CASSLEVGSRVHEQFF	TGTGCCAGCAGCTTAGAAGTAGGTTCGAGGGTCCATGAGCAGTTCTTC
TRBV30	TRBJ2-7	-	TRBD2	19	CAWSDRLAGFSGGPYEQYF	TGTGCCTGGAGTGACCGACTAGCGGGCTTTTCAGGTGGACCCTACGAGCAGTACTTC
TRBV7-9	TRBJ1-2	-	-	14	CASSLAGRGYGYTF	TGTGCCAGCAGCTTAGCGGGCAGGGGTTATGGCTACACCTTC
TRBV9	TRBJ2-2	-	TRBD1	15	CASSPQGERNGELFF	TGTGCCAGCAGCCCTCAGGGGGAGAGGAACGGGGAGCTGTTTTTT
TRBV6-5	TRBJ1-5	-	TRBD1	13	CASRPQGNQPQHF	TGTGCCAGCAGGCCACAGGGGAATCAGCCCCAGCATTTT
TRBV21-1	TRBJ2-2	-	-	15	CASIGLAGVSGELFF	TGTGCCAGCATAGGGCTAGCGGGAGTCTCTGGGGAGCTGTTTTTT
TRBV9	TRBJ2-5	-	-	14	CASTRQASQETQYF	TGTGCCAGCACCCGACAGGCAAGTCAAGAGACCCAGTACTTC
TRBV5-1	TRBJ1-1	-	-	13	CASSLQWNTEAFF	TGCGCCAGCAGCTTACAATGGAACACTGAAGCTTTCTTT
TRBV5-4	TRBJ1-2	-	-	15	CASSGRGVLAYGYTF	TGTGCCAGCAGCGGGCGGGGGGTTTTGGCCTATGGCTACACCTTC
TRBV5-5	TRBJ2-5	-	TRBD1	18	CASNHIPDRGIPQETQYF	TGTGCCAGCAACCATATCCCTGACAGGGGGATACCCCAAGAGACCCAGTACTTC
TRBV23-1	TRBJ1-5	-	-	13	CASSQSDMQPQHF	TGCGCCAGCAGTCAATCGGACATGCAGCCCCAGCATTTT
TRBV28	TRBJ1-1	once	-	13	CATIGGVNTEAFF	TGTGCCACCATCGGCGGGGTGAACACTGAAGCTTTCTTT
TRBV19	TRBJ2-3	-	TRBD2	16	CASSIAGGGDTDTQYF	TGTGCCAGTAGTATAGCTGGGGGAGGGGACACAGATACGCAGTATTTT
TRBV7-2	TRBJ2-4	-	-	12	CASSLDLNIQYF	TGTGCCAGCAGCTTAGACTTAAACATTCAGTACTTC
TRBV29-1	TRBJ1-2	-	-	11	CSVDRADGYTF	TGCAGCGTTGACAGGGCGGATGGCTACACCTTC
TRBV19	TRBJ2-7	-	TRBD2	17	CARPGLAGGPPLDEQYF	TGTGCCAGACCGGGACTAGCGGGAGGGCCCCCCCTCGACGAGCAGTACTTC
TRBV7-2	TRBJ1-3	-	-	15	CASSLDGGPGNTIYF	TGTGCCAGCAGCTTAGACGGGGGGCCTGGAAACACCATATATTTT
TRBV30	TRBJ1-1	-	TRBD1	14	CAWSVTGENPEAFF	TGTGCCTGGAGTGTGACAGGGGAAAACCCTGAAGCTTTCTTT
TRBV5-6	TRBJ2-3	once	TRBD1	15	CASSRDRGRGDTQYF	TGTGCCAGCAGCAGGGACAGGGGGCGAGGAGATACGCAGTATTTT
TRBV6-2/TRBV6-3	TRBJ2-7	-	-	17	CASSYSLRDMSPYEQYF	TGTGCCAGCAGTTACTCGTTGAGGGACATGTCCCCCTACGAGCAGTACTTC
TRBV6-5	TRBJ2-3	-	-	12	CASSLAADTQYF	TGTGCCAGCAGTTTAGCGGCAGATACGCAGTATTTT
TRBV18	TRBJ2-7	-	-	14	CASSPRGESYEQYF	TGTGCCAGCTCACCACGGGGAGAATCCTACGAGCAGTACTTC
TRBV7-2	TRBJ1-2	-	TRBD1	15	CASSSQTGRNYGYTF	TGTGCCAGCAGCTCCCAGACAGGGCGGAACTATGGCTACACCTTC
TRBV6-5	TRBJ2-7	-	-	12	CASSTTRTEQYF	TGTGCCAGCAGTACGACTAGAACCGAGCAGTACTTC
TRBV6-2/TRBV6-3	TRBJ2-4	-	-	16	CASSYLGGNTKNIQYF	TGTGCCAGCAGTTACTTAGGGGGAAATACCAAAAACATTCAGTACTTC
TRBV15	TRBJ2-1	-	TRBD2	15	CATSRDPGGNNEQFF	TGTGCCACCAGCAGAGATCCGGGAGGAAACAATGAGCAGTTCTTC
TRBV6-5	TRBJ2-7	-	TRBD1	13	CATKGTGWDEQYF	TGTGCCACCAAGGGGACAGGGTGGGACGAGCAGTACTTC
TRBV6-2/TRBV6-3	TRBJ2-7	-	TRBD1	18	CASSYPTGTGATTYEQYF	TGTGCCAGCAGTTACCCCACCGGGACAGGGGCGACCACCTACGAGCAGTACTTC
TRBV19	TRBJ2-7	-	-	12	CASSREGGEQYF	TGTGCCAGTAGTCGAGAGGGTGGCGAGCAGTACTTC
TRBV7-2	TRBJ1-2	-	-	13	CASSEGVNYGYTF	TGTGCCAGCAGCGAGGGGGTAAACTATGGCTACACCTTC
TRBV5-8	TRBJ1-3	-	-	14	CASSPGSAGNTIYF	TGTGCCAGCAGCCCCGGGTCGGCTGGAAACACCATATATTTT
TRBV2	TRBJ1-2	-	TRBD1	13	CASSETGDYGYTF	TGTGCCAGCAGTGAAACAGGGGACTATGGCTACACCTTC
TRBV7-8	TRBJ2-1	-	TRBD2	15	CASSLTSVAYNEQFF	TGTGCCAGCAGCCTAACTAGCGTGGCCTACAATGAGCAGTTCTTC